This T cell receptor (beta chain) derives from a study of PD-1 blockade in classical Hodgkin lymphoma. Notes on the study in general: A significant rise in TCR diversity was seen by C4D1 for CD4+ cells but not for CD8+ cells.

The germline V gene has CDR1 ENHRY and CDR2 SYGVKD. V shed 6 bases, J shed 7 bases, and the junction held 7 bases outside the gene matches. The CDR3 is 15 amino acids. Here immunoSEQ multiplex PCR was the method, and the copy in TCRdb shows in-frame clones only, minus some. This sample has approximately 60,000 clones; over 85% occur once, and the top ten carry roughly a tenth. Each patient relapsed following autologous stem cell transplantation, and prior brentuximab vedotin exposure differed. Complete response, partial response or progressive disease was each patient's best response. Points on this clone: Its antigen remains unidentified.

The rearrangement joins TRBV10-3 to TRBJ2-2, with 11 bases fitting TRBD2. The sample consisted of peripheral blood mononuclear cells (PBMCs), taken at baseline. The sequence was collected from a human donor with classical Hodgkin lymphoma. The CDR3 reads CAIRLAGDLGGELFF. The CDR3 DNA sequence: TGTGCCATCAGACTAGCGGGAGATTTGGGCGGGGAGCTGTTTTTT.